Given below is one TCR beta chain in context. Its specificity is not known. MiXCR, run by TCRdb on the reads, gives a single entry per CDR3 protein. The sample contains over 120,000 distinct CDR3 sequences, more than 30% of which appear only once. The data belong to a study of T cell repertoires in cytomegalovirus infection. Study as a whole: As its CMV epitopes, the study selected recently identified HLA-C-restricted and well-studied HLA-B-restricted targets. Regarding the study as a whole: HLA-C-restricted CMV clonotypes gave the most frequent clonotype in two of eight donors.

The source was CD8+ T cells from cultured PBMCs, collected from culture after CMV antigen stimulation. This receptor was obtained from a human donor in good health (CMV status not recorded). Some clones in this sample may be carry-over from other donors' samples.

The CDR3 reads CASDQYSGANVLTF. The CDR3 DNA sequence: TGTGCCAGCGACCAGTACTCTGGGGCCAACGTCCTGACTTTC. This chain joins TRBV27 and TRBJ2-6; no reliable D call. This CDR3 spans 14 amino acids. The germline V gene has CDR1 MNHEY and CDR2 SMNVEV (reference sequence). V was clipped by 8 bases and J by 0 bases, with 8 bases between them.